These T cell receptor beta chains were read from a single sample in a study of Ad26.COV2.S vaccination and SARS-CoV-2 variants. Data came from immunoSEQ multiplex PCR; TCRdb stores just in-frame clones and leaves some out. Of around 370,000 clones in the sample, about 91% were seen once. The input for sequencing was peripheral blood, taken after recovery from COVID-19. The source is a human donor who had recovered from COVID-19. Each CDR3 is given with its conserved first and last residue. Fields, in order: J gene, clone size, V gene, D gene, CDR3 protein, CDR3 DNA. The D gene is left open where the match is weak. Clone size appears in some rows only: once, few, many, or a class for an expanded clone.

TRBJ2-5 | . | TRBV5-1 | . | CASSLTGRKETQYF | TGCGCCAGCAGCTTAACAGGGCGCAAAGAGACCCAGTACTTC
TRBJ2-6 | . | TRBV9 | . | CASSVNSGANVLTF | TGTGCCAGCAGCGTCAACTCTGGGGCCAACGTCCTGACTTTC
TRBJ1-1 | . | TRBV6-5 | . | CASSYSNRGNTEAFF | TGTGCCAGCAGTTACTCGAATCGGGGGAACACTGAAGCTTTCTTT
TRBJ2-5 | . | TRBV7-3 | TRBD1 | CASSSGQDRGTQYF | TGTGCCAGCAGCTCCGGACAGGACCGAGGGACCCAGTACTTC
TRBJ1-5 | . | TRBV2 | . | CASRLRQSNQPQHF | TGTGCCAGCAGGTTACGACAGTCCAATCAGCCCCAGCATTTT
TRBJ2-7 | once | TRBV19 | TRBD2 | CASSPQTGGRSYEQYF | TGTGCCAGTAGTCCCCAGACGGGGGGTCGGTCCTACGAGCAGTACTTC
TRBJ2-3 | once | TRBV6-5 | . | CAIPVSPPTDTQYF | TGTGCCATCCCTGTTAGCCCCCCCACAGATACGCAGTATTTT
TRBJ2-1 | . | TRBV6-5 | . | CASSLAEGSSYNEQFF | TGTGCCAGCAGTTTGGCGGAGGGGAGCTCCTACAATGAGCAGTTCTTC
TRBJ1-1 | . | TRBV2 | . | CASSESQANTEAFF | TGTGCCAGCAGTGAAAGCCAAGCTAACACTGAAGCTTTCTTT
TRBJ2-7 | . | TRBV7-9 | . | CASSLGTEYEQYF | TGTGCCAGCAGCTTAGGGACAGAATACGAGCAGTACTTC
TRBJ1-5 | . | TRBV6-6 | . | CASMRFGSNQPQHF | TGTGCCAGCATGCGATTTGGGAGCAATCAGCCCCAGCATTTT
TRBJ1-1 | . | TRBV3-1/TRBV3-2 | . | CASSQQGGANTEAFF | TGTGCCAGCAGCCAACAAGGGGGGGCGAACACTGAAGCTTTCTTT
TRBJ2-2 | once | TRBV7-6 | TRBD2 | CASSLASGANTGELFF | TGTGCCAGCAGCTTAGCTAGCGGGGCGAACACCGGGGAGCTGTTTTTT
TRBJ1-4 | . | TRBV7-9 | . | CASSSSGATNEKLFF | TGTGCCAGCAGCTCTAGTGGGGCAACTAATGAAAAACTGTTTTTT
TRBJ1-2 | few | TRBV9 | . | CASSVEGIYGYTF | TGTGCCAGCAGCGTAGAGGGTATCTATGGCTACACCTTC
TRBJ2-5 | . | TRBV9 | TRBD2 | CASSLAGGRQETQYF | TGTGCCAGCAGCCTAGCGGGGGGACGCCAAGAGACCCAGTACTTC
TRBJ2-3 | . | TRBV7-2 | . | CASSLERITTDTQYF | TGTGCCAGCAGCTTAGAACGGATTACCACAGATACGCAGTATTTT
TRBJ1-3 | once | TRBV18 | . | CASSPYRDSGNTIYF | TGTGCCAGCTCACCCTACAGGGACTCTGGAAACACCATATATTTT
TRBJ2-7 | few | TRBV19 | . | CASRRDGISYEQYF | TGTGCCAGTAGGCGAGACGGAATCTCCTACGAGCAGTACTTC
TRBJ2-7 | . | TRBV13 | TRBD1 | CASSRDRGASNF | TGTGCCAGCAGCCGGGACAGGGGCGCTTCCAACTTC
TRBJ2-4 | . | TRBV5-6 | TRBD2 | CASSLKILAGSNIQYF | TGTGCCAGCAGCCTGAAGATACTAGCGGGGAGTAACATTCAGTACTTC
TRBJ1-5 | . | TRBV7-4 | . | CASSSNTRGRRTRSNQPQHF | TGTGCCAGCAGCTCAAATACGCGGGGGCGGCGAACGCGTTCCAATCAGCCCCAGCATTTT
TRBJ2-1 | . | TRBV11-2 | . | CASSFGQNNEQFF | TGTGCCAGCAGCTTCGGACAGAACAATGAGCAGTTCTTC
TRBJ1-1 | . | TRBV21-1 | . | CASSTRDFPEAFF | TGTGCCAGCAGCACCCGGGACTTCCCTGAAGCTTTCTTT
TRBJ2-5 | . | TRBV7-2 | TRBD2 | CASSPSGVYQETQYF | TGTGCCAGCAGCCCTAGCGGGGTTTACCAAGAGACCCAGTACTTC
TRBJ2-3 | . | TRBV5-1 | . | CASRTDILDTQYF | TGCGCCAGCAGGACTGACATTCTAGATACGCAGTATTTT
TRBJ2-7 | . | TRBV2 | . | CASRTGTASYEQYF | TGTGCCAGCAGAACCGGGACGGCATCCTACGAGCAGTACTTC
TRBJ2-1 | . | TRBV6-2/TRBV6-3 | . | CASSYWEEQFF | TGTGCCAGCAGTTACTGGGAGGAGCAGTTCTTC
TRBJ2-7 | . | TRBV6-2/TRBV6-3 | . | CASSYSDWEIYEQYF | TGTGCCAGCAGTTACTCCGACTGGGAAATCTACGAGCAGTACTTC
TRBJ2-2 | . | TRBV9 | . | CASSVLDTGELFF | TGTGCCAGCAGCGTCCTGGACACCGGGGAGCTGTTTTTT
TRBJ2-5 | once | TRBV19 | TRBD1 | CASSPGTEQTQYF | TGTGCCAGTAGTCCGGGGACAGAGCAAACCCAGTACTTC
TRBJ1-1 | . | TRBV11-3 | . | CASSRGGMNTEAFF | TGTGCCAGCAGCCGGGGGGGAATGAACACTGAAGCTTTCTTT
TRBJ2-7 | once | TRBV20-1 | . | CSAGGPRQYF | TGCAGTGCCGGGGGGCCGAGGCAGTACTTC
TRBJ2-7 | once | TRBV7-8 | . | CASSQHEGQYF | TGTGCCAGCAGCCAGCACGAGGGGCAGTACTTC
TRBJ2-2 | . | TRBV5-1 | . | CASSLTPGELFF | TGCGCCAGCAGCCTAACACCCGGGGAGCTGTTTTTT
TRBJ2-7 | . | TRBV7-2 | TRBD1 | CASSQGGQGAYEQYF | TGTGCCAGCAGCCAAGGGGGACAGGGGGCTTACGAGCAGTACTTC
TRBJ1-1 | . | TRBV12-3/TRBV12-4 | . | CASSPQWGTEAFF | TGTGCCAGCAGTCCCCAGTGGGGAACTGAAGCTTTCTTT
TRBJ2-3 | . | TRBV7-6 | . | CASRAKGSIGHASTDTQYF | TGTGCCAGCAGGGCGAAGGGAAGTATTGGTCACGCTAGCACAGATACGCAGTATTTT
TRBJ2-7 | once | TRBV3-1/TRBV3-2 | TRBD2 | CASSQDRLAGTHEQYF | TGTGCCAGCAGCCAAGATCGACTAGCGGGTACCCACGAGCAGTACTTC
TRBJ1-4 | . | TRBV5-1 | TRBD1 | CASSPQLAGGNEKLFF | TGCGCCAGCAGCCCCCAACTTGCAGGGGGAAACGAAAAACTGTTTTTT
TRBJ1-1 | once | TRBV4-1 | . | CASSQEVSTNTEAFF | TGCGCCAGCAGCCAAGAGGTCAGTACGAACACTGAAGCTTTCTTT
TRBJ1-2 | . | TRBV5-4 | . | CASSLAGADPYGYTF | TGTGCCAGCAGCTTGGCTGGGGCAGACCCTTATGGCTACACCTTC
TRBJ2-3 | once | TRBV21-1 | . | CASRNPFGGVSTDTQYF | TGTGCCAGCAGAAACCCCTTCGGAGGGGTAAGCACAGATACGCAGTATTTT
TRBJ1-4 | . | TRBV7-8 | TRBD1 | CASSHRGIATNEKLFF | TGTGCCAGCAGCCACAGGGGAATTGCAACTAATGAAAAACTGTTTTTT
TRBJ2-5 | once | TRBV5-4 | TRBD1 | CASSANRGPSQYF | TGTGCCAGCAGCGCTAACAGGGGGCCCTCCCAGTACTTC
TRBJ2-2 | few | TRBV9 | TRBD1 | CASSVFISGGGTGELFF | TGTGCCAGCAGCGTGTTTATTTCAGGGGGTGGCACCGGGGAGCTGTTTTTT
TRBJ2-3 | . | TRBV24-1 | . | CATSDWGSYTQYF | TGTGCCACCAGTGATTGGGGCTCCTATACGCAGTATTTT
TRBJ2-5 | . | TRBV3-1/TRBV3-2 | TRBD2 | CASSQVSGGETQYF | TGTGCCAGCAGCCAAGTGTCGGGGGGAGAGACCCAGTACTTC
TRBJ1-1 | . | TRBV3-1/TRBV3-2 | TRBD1 | CASRQGGTEAFF | TGTGCCAGCAGACAGGGGGGCACTGAAGCTTTCTTT
TRBJ1-2 | . | TRBV10-2 | . | CASLGFLSTNYGYTF | TGCGCCAGCTTGGGGTTTCTAAGTACTAACTATGGCTACACCTTC
TRBJ2-2 | . | TRBV6-5 | . | CASSRDNRNTGELFF | TGTGCCAGCAGTCGGGACAACCGGAACACCGGGGAGCTGTTTTTT
TRBJ1-2 | . | TRBV2 | . | CASSGRVNYGYTF | TGTGCCAGCAGCGGCAGGGTGAACTATGGCTACACCTTC
TRBJ2-1 | . | TRBV7-9 | . | CASSPNLVGNNEQFF | TGTGCCAGCAGCCCCAATTTGGTGGGCAACAATGAGCAGTTCTTC
TRBJ2-7 | . | TRBV7-2 | TRBD1 | CASSSGTGSYEQYF | TGTGCCAGCAGCTCCGGGACAGGCTCCTACGAGCAGTACTTC
TRBJ1-1 | . | TRBV9 | . | CASSVGQLNTEAFF | TGTGCCAGCAGCGTAGGACAGCTAAACACTGAAGCTTTCTTT
TRBJ1-6 | . | TRBV15 | . | CATSRGRGQNSPLHF | TGTGCCACCAGCAGAGGGCGGGGGCAGAATTCACCCCTCCACTTT
TRBJ2-5 | . | TRBV9 | . | CASSAYGSKETQYF | TGTGCCAGCAGCGCCTACGGGAGTAAAGAGACCCAGTACTTC
TRBJ1-2 | . | TRBV5-4 | . | CASSFGGRDYGYTF | TGTGCCAGCAGCTTTGGGGGCAGGGACTATGGCTACACCTTC